These 2 T cell receptor beta chains were sequenced from one sample in a study of blood T cell repertoires in COVID-19. Produced via immunoSEQ multiplex PCR; TCRdb's table is partial and in-frame only. The sample has about 120,000 clones, 90% seen once. The sequenced sample was peripheral blood. The source of these receptors is a woman aged 60-70 years with COVID-19, enrolled during active disease.

This rearrangement joins TRBV27 to TRBJ2-1; the match to TRBD2 covers 11 bases. The CDR3 loop spans 14 amino acids. Per the germline V gene, CDR1 is MNHEY and CDR2 is SMNVEV (reference sequence). V lost 8 bases to trimming and J lost 4 bases; unmatched junction nucleotides: 4. The CDR3, as DNA: TGTGCCAGCCGCCCTAGCGGGGGGTACAATGAGCAGTTCTTC. As protein: CASRPSGGYNEQFF.

This clone has only one observation. CDR3 coding DNA: TGTGCCAGCAGCGCGGCGGGGGGCACGGAAAAACTGTTTTTT. Translated: CASSAAGGTEKLFF. The chain has TRBV5-4 and TRBJ1-4; D possibly corresponds to TRBD1 (6 bases). Looked up from germline, CDR1 is SGHNT and CDR2 is YYREEE (reference sequence). This CDR3 has 14 residues. Trimming removed 4 bases from V and 8 bases from J, with 15 bases in between.